Included here is one T cell receptor (beta chain) sequence, with context. This table comes from immunoSEQ multiplex PCR, and its TCRdb copy is limited to in-frame clones, with some not included. The sample contains hundreds of thousands of clones, around nine tenths of which appear only once. The germline V gene has CDR1 LGHDT and CDR2 YNNKEL (reference sequence). The CDR3 covers 16 residues. V shed 0 bases, J shed 2 bases, and the junction held 6 bases outside the gene matches. This record belongs to a study of blood T cell repertoires in COVID-19. The sample consisted of PBMCs or T cells enriched from blood (not recorded which). The TCR sequence derives from a woman under 30 who had been exposed to COVID-19. V is TRBV3-1 (or the pseudogene TRBV3-2) and J is TRBJ2-7; 8 bases fit TRBD2. The CDR3: CASSQDYRREAYEQYF. CDR3 in DNA: TGTGCCAGCAGCCAAGATTACCGGCGGGAGGCCTACGAGCAGTACTTC.